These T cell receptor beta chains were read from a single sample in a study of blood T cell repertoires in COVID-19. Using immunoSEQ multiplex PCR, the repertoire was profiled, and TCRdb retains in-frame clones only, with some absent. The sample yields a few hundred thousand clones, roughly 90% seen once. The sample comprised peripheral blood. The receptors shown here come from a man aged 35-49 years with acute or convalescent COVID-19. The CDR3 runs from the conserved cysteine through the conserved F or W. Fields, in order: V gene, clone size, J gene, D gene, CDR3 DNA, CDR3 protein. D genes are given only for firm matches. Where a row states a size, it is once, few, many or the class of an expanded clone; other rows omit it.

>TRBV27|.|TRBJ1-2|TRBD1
TGTGCCAGCAGTTTTGGGGCAGGGGGCAGTTATGGCTACACCTTC
CASSFGAGGSYGYTF
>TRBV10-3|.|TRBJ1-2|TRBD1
TGTGCCATCAGTGAGTTTCGAGGTTCGGGACAGGGGTATGGCTACACCTTC
CAISEFRGSGQGYGYTF
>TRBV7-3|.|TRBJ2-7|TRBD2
TGTGCCAGCAGCTTATCGGCACTAGCGGGGACCGAGCAGTACTTC
CASSLSALAGTEQYF
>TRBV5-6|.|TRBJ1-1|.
TGTGCCAGCAGCTTGGGGCCGTCGAACACTGAAGCTTTCTTT
CASSLGPSNTEAFF
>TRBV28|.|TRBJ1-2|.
TGTGCCAGCAGAGGGGTGGGAGGCTACACCTTC
CASRGVGGYTF
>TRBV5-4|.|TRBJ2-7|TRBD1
TGTGCCAGCAGCCCGACAGGGTCCTACGAGCAGTACTTC
CASSPTGSYEQYF
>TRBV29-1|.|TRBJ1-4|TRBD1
TGCAGCGCCTCCGGGACAGGGGATGAAAAACTGTTTTTT
CSASGTGDEKLFF
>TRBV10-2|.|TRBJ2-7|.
TGCGCCAGCAATGGTGGACGGGAGATTATTGAGCAGTACTTC
CASNGGREIIEQYF
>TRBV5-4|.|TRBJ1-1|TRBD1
TGTGCCAGCAGCCGGGGACAGTCGACCACTGAAGCTTTCTTT
CASSRGQSTTEAFF
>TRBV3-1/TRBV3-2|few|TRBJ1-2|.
TGTGCCAGCAGCCTCCCTCTCTATGGCTACACCTTC
CASSLPLYGYTF
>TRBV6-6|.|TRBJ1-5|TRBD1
TGTGCCAGCAGACAGGGGTATGGCAATCAGCCCCAGCATTTT
CASRQGYGNQPQHF
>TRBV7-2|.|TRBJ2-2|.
TGTGCCAGCAGCTTAGGTGGAGGGGCCGGGGAGCTGTTTTTT
CASSLGGGAGELFF
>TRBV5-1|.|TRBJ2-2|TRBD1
TGCGCCAGCAGCTCCAGGGGGCTGAACACCGGGGAGCTGTTTTTT
CASSSRGLNTGELFF
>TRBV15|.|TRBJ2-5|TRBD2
TGTGCCACCAGCAGTGGTAGCGGGACCTCAACCGAAGAGACCCAGTACTTC
CATSSGSGTSTEETQYF
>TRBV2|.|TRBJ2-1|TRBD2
TGTGCCAGCCCTCATCGCGGGGAGGGTTATGAGCAGTTCTTC
CASPHRGEGYEQFF
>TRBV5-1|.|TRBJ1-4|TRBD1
TGCGCCAGCGGCGAGACAGGGGGCGCAAAAAAACTGTTTTTT
CASGETGGAKKLFF
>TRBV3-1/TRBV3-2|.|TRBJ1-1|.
TGTGCCAGCAGCCCCTCACTTGGACAGCTCACTGAAGCTTTCTTT
CASSPSLGQLTEAFF
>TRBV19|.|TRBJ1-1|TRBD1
TGTGCCAGTAGTTTCCTTGGACAGGGAAAGCGGACTGAAGCTTTCTTT
CASSFLGQGKRTEAFF
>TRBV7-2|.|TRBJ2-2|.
TGTGCCAGCAGAATACAGGGTTGGACCGGGGAGCTGTTTTTT
CASRIQGWTGELFF
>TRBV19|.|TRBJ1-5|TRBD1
TGTGCCAGTAGTCTCTCCCCCGATCACAGGGGGCTTAATAGCAATCAGCCCCAGCATTTT
CASSLSPDHRGLNSNQPQHF
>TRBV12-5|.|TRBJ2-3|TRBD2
TGTGCTAGTCGGACTAGCGGGAGGGCCGGGGGCACAGATACGCAGTATTTT
CASRTSGRAGGTDTQYF
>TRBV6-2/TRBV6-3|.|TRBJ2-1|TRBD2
TGTGCCAGCAGTTCACTAGCGCAAAACAATGAGCAGTTCTTC
CASSSLAQNNEQFF
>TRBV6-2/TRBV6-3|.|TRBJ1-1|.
TGTGCCAGCAGTTACCGGGGGGCTAGGAGCACTGAAGCTTTCTTT
CASSYRGARSTEAFF
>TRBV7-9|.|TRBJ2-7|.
TGTGCCAGCAGCCCCCGGTTGGACGAGCAGTACTTC
CASSPRLDEQYF
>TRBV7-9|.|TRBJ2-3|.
TGTGCCAGCAGCCCACTGGAGAGGGCTAGCACAGATACGCAGTATTTT
CASSPLERASTDTQYF
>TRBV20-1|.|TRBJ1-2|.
TGCAGTGCTAGTTCCGGCAGGGGATCCTTCTATGGCTACACCTTC
CSASSGRGSFYGYTF
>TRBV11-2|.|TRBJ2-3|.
TGTGCCAGCAGCCCACTAGGTTACACGCAGTATTTT
CASSPLGYTQYF
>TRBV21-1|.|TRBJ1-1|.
TGTGCCAGCAGCAAACAAATTAGGGAAAACAGGGGTAGCCCCTCAAACACTGAAGCTTTCTTT
CASSKQIRENRGSPSNTEAFF
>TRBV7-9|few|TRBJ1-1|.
TGTGCCAGCAGCTTCCCCCTTACTTCAAACACTGAAGCTTTCTTT
CASSFPLTSNTEAFF
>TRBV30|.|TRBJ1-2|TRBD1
TGTGCCCACAGGGGGGGAAGCGGCTACACCTTC
CAHRGGSGYTF
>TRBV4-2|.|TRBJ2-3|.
TGTGCCAGCAGCCAAGAACTAGCCCATGGGGCAGATACGCAGTATTTT
CASSQELAHGADTQYF
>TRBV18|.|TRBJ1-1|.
TGTGCCAGCTCACCGGGAACAGGCAGATGGACGGACACTGAAGCTTTCTTT
CASSPGTGRWTDTEAFF
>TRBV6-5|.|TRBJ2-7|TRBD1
TGTGCCAGCAGCCCCGACAGGGATCTCTACGAGCAGTACTTC
CASSPDRDLYEQYF
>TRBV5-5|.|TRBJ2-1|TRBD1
TGTGCCAGCAGCTTGCTTCTCCGGGACAGGGACTACAATGAGCAGTTCTTC
CASSLLLRDRDYNEQFF
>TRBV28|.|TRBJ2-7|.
TGTGCCAGCAGGAGAGTAGGGAGTCGGCTTTTTGACGAGCAGTACTTC
CASRRVGSRLFDEQYF
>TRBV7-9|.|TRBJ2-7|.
TGTGCCAGCAGCTTAGCCCGGTCTGCCTACGAGCAGTACTTC
CASSLARSAYEQYF
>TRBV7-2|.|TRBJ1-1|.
TGTGCCAGCAGCACTTCCCGCGGGAACACTGAAGCTTTCTTT
CASSTSRGNTEAFF
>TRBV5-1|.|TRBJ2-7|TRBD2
TGCGCCAGCAGCCTGAGCGCGGGGGTGGGGAGGTCGAGGGAGCAGTACTTC
CASSLSAGVGRSREQYF
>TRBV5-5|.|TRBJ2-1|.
TGTGCCAGCAGCGTGACAGTTAACTACAATGAGCAGTTCTTC
CASSVTVNYNEQFF
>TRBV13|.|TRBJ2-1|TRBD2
TGTGCCAGCAGCGGGCCCGGGGGGGCTGGGGAGCAGTTCTTC
CASSGPGGAGEQFF
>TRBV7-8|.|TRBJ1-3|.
TGTGCCAGCAGCTTTGGCAGGCAACACTCTGGAAACACCATATATTTT
CASSFGRQHSGNTIYF
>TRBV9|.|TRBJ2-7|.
TGTGCCAGCAGCGCAGGACTGCCATACGAGCAGTACTTC
CASSAGLPYEQYF
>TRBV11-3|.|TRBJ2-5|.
TGTGCCAGCAGCTTAGGACTGGCGGGCTCCGGGGAGACCCAGTACTTC
CASSLGLAGSGETQYF
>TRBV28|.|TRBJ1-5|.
TGTGCCAGCAGGCAAACGGGGTGGGTTAGCAATCAGCCCCAGCATTTT
CASRQTGWVSNQPQHF
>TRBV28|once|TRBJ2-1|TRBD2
TGTGCCAGCGGGCTAGCGGGAGCGTTTGGGGAGCAGTTCTTC
CASGLAGAFGEQFF
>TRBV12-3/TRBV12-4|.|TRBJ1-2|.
TGTGCCAGCACCCGAGGTCCGAACTATGGCTACACCTTC
CASTRGPNYGYTF